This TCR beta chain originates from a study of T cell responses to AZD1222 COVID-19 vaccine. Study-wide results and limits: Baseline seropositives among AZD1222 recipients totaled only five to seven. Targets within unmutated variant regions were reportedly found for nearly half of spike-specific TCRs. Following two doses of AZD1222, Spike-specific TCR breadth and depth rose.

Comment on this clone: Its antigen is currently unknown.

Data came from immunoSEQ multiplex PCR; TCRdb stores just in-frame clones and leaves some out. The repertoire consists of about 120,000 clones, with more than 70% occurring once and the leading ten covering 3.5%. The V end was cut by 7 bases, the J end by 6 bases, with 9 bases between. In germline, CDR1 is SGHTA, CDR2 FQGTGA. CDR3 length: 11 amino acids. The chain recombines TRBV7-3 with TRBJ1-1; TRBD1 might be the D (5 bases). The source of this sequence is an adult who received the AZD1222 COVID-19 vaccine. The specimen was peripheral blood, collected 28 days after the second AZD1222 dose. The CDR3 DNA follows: TGTGCCAGCACCGGGGGGTCTGAAGCTTTCTTT. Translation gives CASTGGSEAFF.